The clone carrying this T cell receptor beta chain was counted at least ten times. Its antigen is unknown. The unsorted libraries were produced from 2 million PBMCs held at -80 C. 5'RACE with 10-nucleotide random UMIs generated the cDNA. MiXCR was run by TCRdb on the 5' RACE reads, yielding one entry per CDR3 protein. The sample has 55,000 to 75,000 distinct CDR3 sequences; less than 5.5% are singletons. CDR3 length: 14 residues. Germline values: CDR1 ENHRY, CDR2 SYGVKD. The V and J ends lost 0 bases and 5 bases respectively, with 8 bases between them. The data stem from a study of neurological immune-mediated disorders. Study-level findings and limits: Phylogenetically, 18 of 34 multiple sclerosis patients' repertoires fell into one related-CDR3 cluster, a possible signature. The multiple sclerosis repertoire cluster had no clinical or MRI feature associated with it.

This rearrangement joins TRBV10-3 to TRBJ2-1; D remains unclear. This sequence originates from a woman aged 25 to 45 with multiple sclerosis. Material: PBMCs. The chain's CDR3 is CAISESLTHNEQFF. CDR3 coding DNA: TGTGCCATCAGTGAGTCTTTGACGCACAATGAGCAGTTCTTC.